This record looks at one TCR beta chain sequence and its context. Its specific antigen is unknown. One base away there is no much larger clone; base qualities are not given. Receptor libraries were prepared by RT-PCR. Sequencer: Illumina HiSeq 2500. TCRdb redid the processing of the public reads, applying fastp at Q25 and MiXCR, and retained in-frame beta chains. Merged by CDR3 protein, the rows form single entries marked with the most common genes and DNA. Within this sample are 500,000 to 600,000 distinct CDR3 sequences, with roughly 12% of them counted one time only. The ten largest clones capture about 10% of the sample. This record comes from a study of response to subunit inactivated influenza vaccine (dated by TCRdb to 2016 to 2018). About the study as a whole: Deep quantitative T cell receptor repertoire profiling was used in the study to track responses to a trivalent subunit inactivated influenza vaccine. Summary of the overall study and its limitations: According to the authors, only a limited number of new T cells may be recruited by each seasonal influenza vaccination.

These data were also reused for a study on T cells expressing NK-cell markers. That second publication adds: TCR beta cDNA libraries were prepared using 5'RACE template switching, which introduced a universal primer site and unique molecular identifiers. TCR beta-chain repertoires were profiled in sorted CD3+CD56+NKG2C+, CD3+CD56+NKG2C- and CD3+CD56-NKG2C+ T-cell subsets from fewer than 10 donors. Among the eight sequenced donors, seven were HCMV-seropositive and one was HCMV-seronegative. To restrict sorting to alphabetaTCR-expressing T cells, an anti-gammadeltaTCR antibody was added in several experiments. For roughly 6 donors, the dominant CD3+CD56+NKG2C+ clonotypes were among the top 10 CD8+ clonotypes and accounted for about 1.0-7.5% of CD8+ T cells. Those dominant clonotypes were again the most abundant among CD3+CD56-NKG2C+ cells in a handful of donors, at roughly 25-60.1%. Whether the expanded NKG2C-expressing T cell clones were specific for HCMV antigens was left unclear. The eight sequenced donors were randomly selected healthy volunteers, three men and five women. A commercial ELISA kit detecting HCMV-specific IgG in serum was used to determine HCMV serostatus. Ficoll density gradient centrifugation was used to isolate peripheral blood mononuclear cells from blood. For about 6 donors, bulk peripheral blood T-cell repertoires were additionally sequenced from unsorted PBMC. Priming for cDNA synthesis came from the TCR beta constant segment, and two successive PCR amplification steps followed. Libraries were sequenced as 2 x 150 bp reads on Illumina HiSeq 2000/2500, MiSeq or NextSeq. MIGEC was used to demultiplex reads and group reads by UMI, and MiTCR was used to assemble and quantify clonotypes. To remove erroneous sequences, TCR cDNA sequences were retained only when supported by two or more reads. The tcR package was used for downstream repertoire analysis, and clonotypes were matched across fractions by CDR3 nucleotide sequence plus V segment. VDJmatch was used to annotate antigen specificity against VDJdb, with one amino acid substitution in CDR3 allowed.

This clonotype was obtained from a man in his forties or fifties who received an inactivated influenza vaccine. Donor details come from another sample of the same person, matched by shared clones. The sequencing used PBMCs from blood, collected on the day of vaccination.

The bases read TGTGCCAGCAGTTATGTCGGCGGGAATTCCTACGAGCAGTACTTC. It translates as CASSYVGGNSYEQYF. The rearrangement joined TRBV6-2 or TRBV6-3 to TRBJ2-7; the D region possibly corresponds to TRBD2 (6 bases align). The V end loses 3 bases and the J end loses 1 base, and a stretch of 13 bases separates them. CDR1 and CDR2 (MNHEY, SVGEGT) derive from the germline V gene. There are 15 amino acids in the CDR3, from cysteine to phenylalanine inclusive. The kept DNA is CDR3 alone, 45 bases in frame from the first base.